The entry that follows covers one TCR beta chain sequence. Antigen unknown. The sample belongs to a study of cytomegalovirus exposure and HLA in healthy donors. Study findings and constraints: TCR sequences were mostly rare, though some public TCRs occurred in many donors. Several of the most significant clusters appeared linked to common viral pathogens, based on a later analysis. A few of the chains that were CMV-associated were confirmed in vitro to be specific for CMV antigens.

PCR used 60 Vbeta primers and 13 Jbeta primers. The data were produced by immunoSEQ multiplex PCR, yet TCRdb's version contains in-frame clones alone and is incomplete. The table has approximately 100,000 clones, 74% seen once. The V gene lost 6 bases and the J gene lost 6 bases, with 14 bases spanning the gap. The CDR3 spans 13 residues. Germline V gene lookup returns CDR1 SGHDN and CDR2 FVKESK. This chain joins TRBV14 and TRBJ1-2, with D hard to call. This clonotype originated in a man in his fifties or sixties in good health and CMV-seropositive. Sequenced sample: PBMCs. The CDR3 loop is CASSPDRVDGYTF. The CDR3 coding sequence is TGTGCCAGCAGTCCCGACCGGGTTGATGGCTACACCTTC. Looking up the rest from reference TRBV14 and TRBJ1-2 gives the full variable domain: EAGVTQFPSHSVIEKGQTVTLRCDPISGHDNLYWYRRVMGKEIKFLLHFVKESKQDESGMPNNRFLAERTGGTYSTLKVQPAELEDSGVYFCASSPDRVDGYTFGSGTRLTVV.